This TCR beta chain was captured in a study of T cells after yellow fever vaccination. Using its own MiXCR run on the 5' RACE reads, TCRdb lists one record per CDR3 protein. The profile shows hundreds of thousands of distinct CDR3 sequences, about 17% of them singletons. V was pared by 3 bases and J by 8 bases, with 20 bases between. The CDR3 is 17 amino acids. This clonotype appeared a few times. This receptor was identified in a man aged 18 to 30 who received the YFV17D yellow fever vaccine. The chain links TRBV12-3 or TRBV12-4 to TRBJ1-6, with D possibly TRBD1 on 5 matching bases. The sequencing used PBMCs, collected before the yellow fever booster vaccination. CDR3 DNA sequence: TGTGCCAGCAGTTTGGGAATAAGGGGCCGTGATGATTCACCCCTCCACTTT. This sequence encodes CASSLGIRGRDDSPLHF.